These 25 T cell receptor beta chains were all obtained from the same sample, sequenced in a study of identical twins. TCRdb ran MiXCR on the 5' RACE reads and lists one entry per CDR3 protein. The sample lists about 340,000 distinct CDR3 sequences, 9% to 15% occurring once. These same records also appear under a second study, on yellow fever vaccine responses in identical twins.

The sample was CD8+ T cells sorted from blood. All receptors derive from a woman younger than 30 in good health.

The chain is built from TRBV5-1 and TRBJ2-1; 13 bases are a match to TRBD2. Germline CDR1 is SGHRS and CDR2 is YFSETQ. The J segment lost 4 bases and the V segment lost 4 bases, leaving 8 bases of the junction unmatched. CDR3 length: 17 residues. The CDR3 DNA sequence: TGCGCCAGCAGCCATACTAGCGGGGGGGCCTCATACAATGAGCAGTTCTTC. This codes for CASSHTSGGASYNEQFF.

The chain combines TRBV5-6 with TRBJ1-2; D not certain. V was trimmed by 0 bases and J by 4 bases, leaving 16 bases between them. Per germline, CDR1 SGHDT and CDR2 YYEEEE. The CDR3 totals 16 residues. CDR3 bases: TGTGCCAGCAGCTTGGACATTTGGGCCGTTGGCTATGGCTACACCTTC. It is translated as CASSLDIWAVGYGYTF.

V is TRBV4-1 and J is TRBJ2-3; 10 bases map to TRBD2. CDR3 length: 17 residues. CDR1 MGHRA and CDR2 YSYEKL come from the germline V gene. V lost 7 bases, J lost 7 bases, and 17 bases stayed unmatched. The CDR3, as DNA: TGCGCCAGCACCATGGCCGTTAGCGGGAGGAGGTTTTATACGCAGTATTTT. Its protein product is CASTMAVSGRRFYTQYF.

This clonotype has at least ten counts. The chain employs TRBV12-3 or TRBV12-4 and TRBJ2-1; no firm D call. The CDR3 contains 16 residues. Trimming removed 5 bases at V and 0 bases at J, with 14 bases between. In nucleotides, the CDR3 is TGTGCCAGCAGTCCCCAGTGGGCCAGCTCCTACAATGAGCAGTTCTTC. Protein product: CASSPQWASSYNEQFF.

V usage is TRBV7-6 and J usage is TRBJ2-7; TRBD2 agrees at 9 bases. Germline CDR1 SGHVS, CDR2 FNYEAQ. V gave up 8 bases and J gave up 0 bases; unmatched junction bases: 2. CDR3 length: 13 amino acids. The CDR3 protein is CASWTSASYEQYF. Here the CDR3 DNA reads TGTGCCAGCTGGACTAGCGCCTCCTACGAGCAGTACTTC.

Details on this clonotype: One end of the junction is discordant with germline, which a read error may explain. The chain carries TRBV2 and TRBJ2-3, with a tentative D call TRBD1 (5 bases). CDR3 length: 11 amino acids. The V gene's germline CDR1 is SNHLY and CDR2 FYNNEI. In nucleotides, the CDR3 is TGTGCCAGCAAGGGGAAAAACAACCCCGATTTT. This codes for CASKGKNNPDF.

V is TRBV6-1 and J is TRBJ2-1; TRBD2 matches at 13 bases. The length of the CDR3 is 15 residues. With 6 bases clipped from V and 8 bases from J, the junction kept 7 bases outside the gene matches. Germline V CDR1 and CDR2: MNHNS, SASEGT. CDR3 coding DNA: TGTGCCAGCAGCCAAAGACTAGCGGGAGGAGATGAGCAGTTCTTC. Its protein is CASSQRLAGGDEQFF.

This clonotype was observed a few times. This rearrangement joins TRBV6-1 to TRBJ2-1, with 8 bases matching TRBD1. The CDR3 has 16 residues. V shed 4 bases, J shed 5 bases, and the junction held 10 bases outside the gene matches. The germline gives CDR1 MNHNS, CDR2 SASEGT. In DNA, the CDR3 is TGTGCCAGCAGTGCTCGACAGGGGTATTTGGACAATGAGCAGTTCTTC. Amino acid sequence: CASSARQGYLDNEQFF.

This clonotype was recorded a few times. V gene TRBV14 combines with J gene TRBJ2-1; TRBD2 is a possible D gene (6 bases). The CDR3 is 23 residues long. The V end was cut by 2 bases, the J end by 9 bases, with 41 bases between. Germline V gene lookup returns CDR1 SGHDN and CDR2 FVKESK. CDR3 sequence: CASSQLFPRHPYYGSPSRFEQFF. CDR3 coding DNA: TGTGCCAGCAGCCAACTATTCCCCCGACACCCCTATTACGGGAGTCCTTCAAGATTTGAGCAGTTCTTC.

The chain links TRBV5-1 to TRBJ1-6; D not resolved. CDR3 length: 16 amino acids. Germline assignment: CDR1 SGHRS and CDR2 YFSETQ. V dropped 0 bases and J dropped 0 bases, with 7 bases sitting between them. CDR3 DNA sequence: TGCGCCAGCAGCTTGGACGGAAGCTCCTATAATTCACCCCTCCACTTT. It encodes CASSLDGSSYNSPLHF.

This clonotype was picked up a small number of times. This chain uses TRBV28 with TRBJ2-5; D might be TRBD1 or TRBD2, each matching 5 bases. Deletions cut 7 bases from V and 5 bases from J, with 8 bases between. The CDR3 extends over 11 amino acids. Germline V lookup: CDR1 MDHEN, CDR2 SYDVKM. The DNA for the CDR3 is TGTGCCAGCACGAGGGGTGAGACCCAGTACTTC. This sequence encodes CASTRGETQYF.

The rearrangement links TRBV28 to TRBJ2-7; D might be TRBD1 or TRBD2, each matching 5 bases. Trimming cost V 2 bases and J 3 bases, with 14 bases left between them. The V gene's germline CDR1 is MDHEN and CDR2 SYDVKM. The CDR3 consists of 15 residues. CDR3 coding DNA: TGTGCCAGCAGTTTACGCCCAGCGGACAACTACGAGCAGTACTTC. Its protein product is CASSLRPADNYEQYF.

This chain joins TRBV14 and TRBJ1-1; tentative D call: TRBD1 (5 bases). Germline values: CDR1 SGHDN, CDR2 FVKESK. This CDR3 spans 13 amino acids. V shed 4 bases and J shed 4 bases, with 10 bases lying between them. The CDR3 reads CASSLGAGTEAFF. CDR3 nucleotide sequence: TGTGCCAGCAGCCTAGGGGCTGGCACTGAAGCTTTCTTT.

The sample holds many counts of this clonotype. The chain couples TRBV20-1 to TRBJ2-7; TRBD1 matches at 7 bases. Germline V gene lookup returns CDR1 DFQATT and CDR2 SNEGSKA (reference sequence). The CDR3 loop spans 14 amino acids. V lost 2 bases to trimming and J lost 7 bases; unmatched junction nucleotides: 11. The CDR3 sequence is CSARPFGTAWEQYF. Written as DNA, the CDR3 is TGCAGTGCTAGACCATTCGGGACAGCCTGGGAGCAGTACTTC.

This chain joins TRBV20-1 and TRBJ2-3; 8 bases are shared with TRBD2. The ends lost 2 bases at V and 11 bases at J; junction bases unmatched: 18. Germline V gives CDR1 DFQATT, CDR2 SNEGSKA (reference sequence). The CDR3 covers 16 residues. The CDR3 DNA follows: TGCAGTGCTAGAAGGTTTGGCGGGGGGCCGGTTCAGGGGCAGTATTTT. It is translated as CSARRFGGGPVQGQYF.

The table lists this clonotype with a few counts. V and J are TRBV7-9 and TRBJ2-7; 8 bases map to TRBD2. V was pared by 1 base and J by 3 bases, with 5 bases of the junction left unmatched. In germline, CDR1 is SEHNR, CDR2 FQNEAQ (reference sequence). This CDR3 region has 15 residues. Here the CDR3 reads CASSLDAGGLYEQYF. CDR3 nucleotides: TGTGCCAGCAGCTTAGATGCGGGAGGACTCTACGAGCAGTACTTC.

This clonotype occurred a few times. V is TRBV7-6 and J is TRBJ2-1, with 14 bases that match TRBD2. This CDR3 comprises 16 residues. Germline assignment: CDR1 SGHVS and CDR2 FNYEAQ. V was clipped by 5 bases and J by 3 bases; unmatched bases: 3. The CDR3 DNA is TGTGCCAGCAGCGAGGGGACTAGCGGGAGCTACAATGAGCAGTTCTTC. It is translated as CASSEGTSGSYNEQFF.

Ten or more counts support this clonotype. The V call is TRBV11-2, the J call TRBJ2-7, with unresolved D. Looked up from germline, CDR1 is SGHAT and CDR2 is FQNNGV. The CDR3 extends over 14 amino acids. V was cut by 0 bases and J by 3 bases, with 9 bases left in between. DNA of the CDR3: TGTGCCAGCAGCTTAGATCTAGAATACTACGAGCAGTACGTC. It encodes CASSLDLEYYEQYV.

The chain joins TRBV28 to TRBJ2-3, with a possible D match to TRBD2 (7 bases). CDR3 length: 15 amino acids. V was cut by 3 bases and J by 1 base, with 11 bases left in between. The germline gives CDR1 MDHEN, CDR2 SYDVKM. DNA of the CDR3: TGTGCCAGCAGTTTTAAGGGGGGGGGCACAGATACGCAGTATTTT. Its translation: CASSFKGGGTDTQYF.

This clonotype was counted once. The chain joins TRBV24-1 to TRBJ2-1; 15 bases map to TRBD2. CDR3 size: 16 residues. Germline V lookup: CDR1 KGHDR, CDR2 SFDVKD. Trimming removed 4 bases from V and 11 bases from J; junction bases left unmatched: 8. Here the CDR3 DNA reads TGTGCCACCAGTGACGCAGGGACTAGCGGGAGGTTTAAGCAGTTCTTC. Encoded protein: CATSDAGTSGRFKQFF.

This clonotype showed up just a few times. The genes are TRBV5-8 and TRBJ2-5, with 7 nucleotides matching TRBD2. The CDR3 consists of 15 residues. With 4 bases clipped from V and 2 bases from J, the junction kept 8 bases outside the gene matches. The germline V gene has CDR1 SGHTS and CDR2 YDEGEE. CDR3 residues: CASSRPFSGQETQYF. The CDR3 DNA sequence: TGTGCCAGCAGCCGGCCTTTTAGCGGGCAAGAGACCCAGTACTTC. The whole variable domain, filled in from reference TRBV5-8 and TRBJ2-5, reads EAGVTQSPTHLIKTRGQQATLRCSPISGHTSVYWYQQALGLGLQFLLWYDEGEERNRGNFPPRFSGRQFPNYSSELNVNALELEDSALYLCASSRPFSGQETQYFGPGTRLLVL.

This clonotype was seen at least ten times. The chain carries TRBV6-1 and TRBJ2-2, with D tentatively TRBD1 or TRBD2 (5 bases each). V lost 5 bases to trimming and J lost 5 bases, with 24 bases between them. CDR1 is MNHNS and CDR2 is SASEGT in the germline V gene. The CDR3 is 18 residues long. The CDR3 is CASSPHASRELVTGELFF. CDR3 bases: TGTGCCAGCAGTCCCCACGCATCCAGGGAGCTAGTGACCGGGGAGCTGTTTTTT.

This clonotype was counted a few times. The chain uses TRBV7-9 and TRBJ1-4; D call uncertain. Trimming cost V 4 bases and J 5 bases, with 8 bases left between them. Germline CDR1 is SEHNR and CDR2 is FQNEAQ (reference sequence). CDR3 length: 13 residues. CDR3 region: CASSSTGNEKLFF. Written as DNA, the CDR3 is TGTGCCAGCAGCTCTACCGGGAATGAAAAACTGTTTTTT.

The chain joins TRBV7-9 to TRBJ1-6; D is possibly TRBD1 (6 bases). Trimming took off 2 bases at V and 9 bases at J, with 11 bases between the two ends. Germline V lookup: CDR1 SEHNR, CDR2 FQNEAQ (reference sequence). The CDR3 sequence is 14 residues long. CDR3 bases: TGTGCCAGCAGCTTACGGGGGACAATTTCACCCCTCCACTTT. It codes for CASSLRGTISPLHF.

This clonotype turned up a few times. V gene TRBV12-3 or TRBV12-4 combines with J gene TRBJ2-6; D unclear. The V end lost 8 bases, the J end lost 9 bases, and 8 bases lay between the germline ends. The CDR3 loop spans 11 amino acids. The CDR3: CASYTDNVLTF. In DNA form, the CDR3 reads TGTGCCAGCTACACGGACAACGTCCTGACTTTC.